This TCR beta chain originates from a study of type 1 and type 2 diabetes patients. For this clonotype: Antigen: not known. A junction boundary mismatches the germline segment, possibly from a read error.

The CDR3 contains 15 residues. Germline CDR1 reads SGHVT; CDR2 reads SQSDAQ. Study findings and constraints: Some expanded clones seen only in T1D might occur in additional T2D or control samples.

Amplification started from genomic DNA. Amplification of the beta chain CDR3 used 30 forward and 13 reverse multiplex primers. TCRdb called the multiplex PCR reads again in MiXCR, with one record for every CDR3 protein. The table records more than 250,000 distinct CDR3 sequences, around 47% of them present only once. The sequence was obtained from a man aged 18 to 29 with type 2 diabetes. The specimen sequenced was peripheral blood mononuclear cells (PBMCs). The V gene is TRBV7-4, the J gene TRBJ1-5; 11 bases are shared with TRBD1. For the CDR3, the DNA is TGTGCCAGCAGCTTAGGGACAGGGGGCAAACAGCCCCAGCATTTT. Protein: CASSLGTGGKQPQHF.